These 22 T cell receptor beta chains share one sample of origin, sequenced in a study of blood T cell repertoires in COVID-19. Libraries were prepared by immunoSEQ multiplex PCR; TCRdb keeps only in-frame clonotypes and omits some of them. The repertoire holds some 150,000 clones, with around 83% as singletons. Input material: peripheral blood. Receptors were obtained from an older woman with acute or convalescent COVID-19.

The CDR3 sequence: CASSYTQGNIQYF. The CDR3 DNA reads as TGTGCCAGCTCCTACACACAGGGAAACATTCAGTACTTC. V gene TRBV18 combines with J gene TRBJ2-4; D possibly corresponds to TRBD1 (6 bases). CDR1 is KGHSH, CDR2 LQKENI, per germline. V lost 6 bases, J lost 6 bases, and 12 bases lay in between. CDR3 length: 13 amino acids.

This chain joins TRBV6-2 or TRBV6-3 and TRBJ1-1; D is possibly TRBD1 (5 bases). The V end was cut by 3 bases, the J end by 8 bases, with 16 bases between. Germline values: CDR1 MNHEY, CDR2 SVGEGT. The CDR3 has 14 amino acids. The CDR3 here is CASSYFGAQGEAFF. In nucleotides, the CDR3 is TGTGCCAGCAGTTATTTTGGGGCGCAGGGCGAAGCTTTCTTT.

CDR3 nucleotide sequence: TGTGCCTCGAAGGGGAAGACAGGGGGCGGAGGGACCCTCCACTTT. The encoded protein is CASKGKTGGGGTLHF. The genes are TRBV30 and TRBJ1-6; 10 bases match TRBD1. The CDR3 contains 15 residues. V trimming: 7 bases; J trimming: 14 bases; junction bases outside the gene matches: 17. The germline V gene has CDR1 GTSNPN and CDR2 SVGIG (reference sequence).

V and J are TRBV19 and TRBJ2-3, with a weak D call TRBD1 (6 bases). CDR1 is LNHDA and CDR2 is SQIVND in the germline V gene (reference sequence). Trimming pared 6 bases from V and 4 bases from J, leaving 11 bases between. CDR3 length equals 13 residues. CDR3 bases: TGTGCCAGTAGCGCCCCAGGGGCAGATACGCAGTATTTT. It codes for CASSAPGADTQYF.

V is TRBV19 and J is TRBJ2-1, with 8 bases fitting TRBD1. The CDR3 consists of 14 residues. V was clipped by 5 bases and J by 5 bases; unmatched bases: 5. From germline, CDR1 is LNHDA and CDR2 SQIVND (reference sequence). The CDR3 coding sequence is TGTGCCAGTAGTCCGGGACAGGTCCACAATGAGCAGTTCTTC. Its protein product is CASSPGQVHNEQFF.

This clone was counted once. The gene calls are TRBV28 and TRBJ2-7; tentatively, D is TRBD1 (5 bases). The V gene's germline CDR1 is MDHEN and CDR2 SYDVKM. V was shortened by 5 bases and J by 6 bases, with 17 bases between the two germline ends. This CDR3 is built from 14 residues. For the CDR3, the DNA is TGTGCCAGCAGTCTCCCTAAGGTTGGGGCCGAGCAGTACTTC. This sequence encodes CASSLPKVGAEQYF. Filled out from reference TRBV28 and TRBJ2-7, the complete variable domain reads DVKVTQSSRYLVKRTGEKVFLECVQDMDHENMFWYRQDPGLGLRLIYFSYDVKMKEKGDIPEGYSVSREKKERFSLILESASTNQTSMYLCASSLPKVGAEQYFGPGTRLTVT.

The chain couples TRBV7-6 to TRBJ2-1; 7 bases match TRBD2. Germline-derived CDR1 and CDR2 are SGHVS and FNYEAQ. The V segment lost 0 bases and the J segment 5 bases; nucleotides outside the gene matches: 4. The CDR3 is 15 residues long. CDR3 protein: CASSLAGGVNNEQFF. The CDR3 DNA reads TGTGCCAGCAGCTTAGCGGGGGGGGTCAACAATGAGCAGTTCTTC.

The V gene is TRBV2, the J gene TRBJ2-5, with D maybe TRBD1 (6 bases). V was clipped by 6 bases and J by 2 bases, with 13 bases between them. CDR3 size: 14 residues. The germline V gene has CDR1 SNHLY and CDR2 FYNNEI. The DNA for the CDR3 is TGTGCCAGCAGCCCACAGGGTTTACAAGAGACCCAGTACTTC. Protein: CASSPQGLQETQYF.

The chain is built from TRBV12-2 and TRBJ1-5; TRBD1 was called by the table and not checked on the DNA. TRBV12-2 is flagged as a pseudogene. CDR3 length equals 18 residues. This chain's CDR3 is CASRYTTGPRFCNQPQHF. The CDR3 bases are TGTGCAAGTCGCTACACGACAGGGCCCCGTTTTTGCAATCAGCCCCAGCATTTT.

The V gene is TRBV7-9, the J gene TRBJ2-3, with 9 bases fitting TRBD1. CDR1 SEHNR and CDR2 FQNEAQ come from the germline V gene (reference sequence). V lost 5 bases to trimming and J lost 4 bases; unmatched junction nucleotides: 13. CDR3 length equals 17 residues. CDR3 sequence: CASSKRLTGGGSDTQYF. The CDR3 bases are TGTGCCAGCAGCAAGCGCCTCACAGGGGGCGGCTCAGATACGCAGTATTTT.

V is TRBV9 and J is TRBJ1-1; tentative D call: TRBD1 (6 bases). The CDR3 is 14 residues long. Germline V gene lookup returns CDR1 SGDLS and CDR2 YYNGEE. The V and J ends lost 0 bases and 8 bases respectively, with 14 bases between them. In DNA, the CDR3 is TGTGCCAGCAGCGTAGCTGCACAGGGTGGAGAAGCTTTCTTT. Its translation is CASSVAAQGGEAFF.

Of note for this clone: Additional DNA sequences in this sample encode the identical CDR3. V gene TRBV19 combines with J gene TRBJ1-3; D call uncertain. Germline CDR1 LNHDA, CDR2 SQIVND (reference sequence). This CDR3 region has 13 residues. The V end was cut by 4 bases, the J end by 2 bases, with 6 bases between. CDR3 sequence: CASSTGAGNTIYF. As DNA, the CDR3 is TGTGCCAGTAGTACCGGTGCTGGAAACACCATATATTTT.

The chain carries TRBV19 and TRBJ2-5, with a possible D match to TRBD1 (5 bases). The V gene's germline CDR1 is LNHDA and CDR2 SQIVND (reference sequence). This CDR3 has 14 amino acids. V was pared by 3 bases and J by 3 bases, with 11 bases between. CDR3 sequence: CASSISAGKETQYF. The DNA of the CDR3 is TGTGCCAGTAGTATTTCGGCAGGGAAAGAGACCCAGTACTTC. The complete variable domain, with remaining parts taken from reference TRBV19 and TRBJ2-5, reads DGGITQSPKYLFRKEGQNVTLSCEQNLNHDAMYWYRQDPGQGLRLIYYSQIVNDFQKGDIAEGYSVSREKKESFPLTVTSAQKNPTAFYLCASSISAGKETQYFGPGTRLLVL.

CDR3 region: CASSRGGVTEAFF. As DNA, the CDR3 is TGTGCCAGTTCAAGAGGGGGGGTGACTGAAGCTTTCTTT. V gene TRBV6-1 combines with J gene TRBJ1-1; D may be TRBD1 (6 bases). The germline gives CDR1 MNHNS, CDR2 SASEGT. This CDR3 is built from 13 residues. V was pared by 9 bases and J by 5 bases, with 16 bases between.

The J gene is TRBJ2-5, the V gene TRBV12-5; D may be TRBD1 (6 bases). The CDR3 is 11 residues long. Looked up from germline, CDR1 is LGHNT and CDR2 is FRNRAP. The V gene lost 5 bases and the J gene lost 5 bases, with 6 bases spanning the gap. The CDR3 reads CASGRGETQYF. In DNA form, the CDR3 reads TGTGCTAGTGGTAGGGGGGAGACCCAGTACTTC.

V gene TRBV15 combines with J gene TRBJ2-7; 7 bases match TRBD2. Germline V gene sequence: CDR1 LNHNV, CDR2 YYDKDF (reference sequence). The CDR3 contains 17 residues. V shed 0 bases, J shed 4 bases, and the junction held 12 bases outside the gene matches. In DNA, the CDR3 is TGTGCCACCAGCAGAGATTGGGGTGGGGAGGGACCGTACGAGCAGTACTTC. Translated: CATSRDWGGEGPYEQYF.

The CDR3 DNA follows: TGCGCCAGCAGCTTGGTTGGGACAGGGATTAGCGGCAGCTACGAGCAGTACTTC. Translated: CASSLVGTGISGSYEQYF. This chain connects TRBV5-1 to TRBJ2-7; TRBD1 matches 9 bases. Germline V gene data show CDR1 as SGHRS and CDR2 as YFSETQ. Unmatched junction bases numbered 13, after V lost 0 bases and J lost 3 bases. This CDR3 has 18 amino acids.

V is TRBV6-6 and J is TRBJ2-3, with 7 bases identical to TRBD2. This CDR3 spans 14 amino acids. CDR1 MNHNY and CDR2 SVGAGI come from the germline V gene (reference sequence). With 11 bases clipped from V and 2 bases from J, the junction kept 10 bases outside the gene matches. CDR3 nucleotides: TGTGCCTCCCTGGGAGGGGTTCCCACAGATACGCAGTATTTT. Residues: CASLGGVPTDTQYF.

This chain uses TRBV9 with TRBJ2-2; D possibly corresponds to TRBD2 (7 bases). The CDR3 has 14 amino acids. In germline, CDR1 is SGDLS, CDR2 YYNGEE. Trimming shortened V by 3 bases and J by 5 bases, and 11 bases separated the two germline ends. DNA for the CDR3: TGTGCCAGCAGCGAGGGGGGGCTTACCGGGGAGCTGTTTTTT. Translating gives CASSEGGLTGELFF. The full variable domain, in which reference TRBV9 and TRBJ2-2 provide the parts outside the CDR3, is DSGVTQTPKHLITATGQRVTLRCSPRSGDLSVYWYQQSLDQGLQFLIQYYNGEERAKGNILERFSAQQFPDLHSELNLSSLELGDSALYFCASSEGGLTGELFFGEGSRLTVL.

V is TRBV10-2 and J is TRBJ2-5, with 7 bases matching TRBD2. Germline CDR1 and CDR2: WSHSY and SAAADI. The V segment lost 8 bases and the J segment 3 bases; nucleotides outside the gene matches: 9. CDR3 length: 14 amino acids. The CDR3 DNA follows: TGCGCCAGCGGGCGGGGGATTGGAGAAGAGACCCAGTACTTC. Translated: CASGRGIGEETQYF.

This chain connects TRBV3-1 (or the pseudogene TRBV3-2) to TRBJ2-1; 8 bases align to TRBD2. Trimming cost V 0 bases and J 2 bases; bases outside gene matches: 3. The CDR3 is 16 amino acids. Germline V lookup: CDR1 LGHDT, CDR2 YNNKEL (reference sequence). This chain's CDR3 is CASSQDGGGAYNEQFF. The CDR3 coding sequence is TGTGCCAGCAGCCAAGACGGGGGGGGAGCCTACAATGAGCAGTTCTTC.

The J gene is TRBJ1-1, the V gene TRBV7-3, with a weak D call TRBD1 (5 bases). The CDR3 is 13 residues long. The germline gives CDR1 SGHTA, CDR2 FQGTGA. V dropped 2 bases and J dropped 4 bases, with 8 bases sitting between them. DNA of the CDR3: TGTGCCAGCAGCTTAGCAGGGTTCACTGAAGCTTTCTTT. This gives the protein CASSLAGFTEAFF.